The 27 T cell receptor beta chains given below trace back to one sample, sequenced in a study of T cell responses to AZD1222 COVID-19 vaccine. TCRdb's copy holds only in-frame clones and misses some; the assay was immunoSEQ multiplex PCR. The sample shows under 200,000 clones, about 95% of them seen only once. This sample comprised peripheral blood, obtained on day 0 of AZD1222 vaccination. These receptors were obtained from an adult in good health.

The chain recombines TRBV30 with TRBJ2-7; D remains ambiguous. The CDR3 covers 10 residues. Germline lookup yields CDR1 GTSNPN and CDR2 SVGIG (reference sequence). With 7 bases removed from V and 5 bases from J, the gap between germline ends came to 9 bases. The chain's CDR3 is CAYGAHEQYF. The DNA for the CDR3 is TGTGCCTACGGAGCCCACGAGCAGTACTTC.

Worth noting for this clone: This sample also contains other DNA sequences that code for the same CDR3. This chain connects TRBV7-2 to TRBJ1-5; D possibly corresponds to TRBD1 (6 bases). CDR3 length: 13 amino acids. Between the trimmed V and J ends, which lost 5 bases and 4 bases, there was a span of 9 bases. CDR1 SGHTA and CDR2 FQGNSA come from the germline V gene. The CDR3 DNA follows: TGTGCCAGCAGCGTAAGGGGGAATCAGCCCCAGCATTTT. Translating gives CASSVRGNQPQHF.

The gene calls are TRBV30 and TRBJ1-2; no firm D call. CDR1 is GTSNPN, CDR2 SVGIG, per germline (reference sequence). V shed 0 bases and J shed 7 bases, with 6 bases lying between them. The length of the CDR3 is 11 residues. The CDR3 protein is CAWSVSVGYTF. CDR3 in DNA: TGTGCCTGGAGTGTAAGTGTTGGCTACACCTTC.

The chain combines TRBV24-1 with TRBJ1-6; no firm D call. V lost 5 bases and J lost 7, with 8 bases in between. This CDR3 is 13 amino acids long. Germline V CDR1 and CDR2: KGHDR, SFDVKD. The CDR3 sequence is CATSASVNSPLHF. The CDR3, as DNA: TGTGCCACCAGTGCGTCCGTAAATTCACCCCTCCACTTT.

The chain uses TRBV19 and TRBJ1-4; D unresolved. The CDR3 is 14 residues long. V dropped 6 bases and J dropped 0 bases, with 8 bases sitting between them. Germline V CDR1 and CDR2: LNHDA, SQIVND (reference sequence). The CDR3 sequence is CASSRLATNEKLFF. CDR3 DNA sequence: TGTGCCAGTAGCAGACTTGCAACTAATGAAAAACTGTTTTTT. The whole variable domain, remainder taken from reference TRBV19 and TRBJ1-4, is DGGITQSPKYLFRKEGQNVTLSCEQNLNHDAMYWYRQDPGQGLRLIYYSQIVNDFQKGDIAEGYSVSREKKESFPLTVTSAQKNPTAFYLCASSRLATNEKLFFGSGTQLSVL.

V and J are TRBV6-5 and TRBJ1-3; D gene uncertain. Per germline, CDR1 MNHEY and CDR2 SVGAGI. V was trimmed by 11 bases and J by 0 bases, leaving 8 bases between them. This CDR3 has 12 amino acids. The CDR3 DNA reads TGTGCCTCATGGGACTCTGGAAACACCATATATTTT. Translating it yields CASWDSGNTIYF.

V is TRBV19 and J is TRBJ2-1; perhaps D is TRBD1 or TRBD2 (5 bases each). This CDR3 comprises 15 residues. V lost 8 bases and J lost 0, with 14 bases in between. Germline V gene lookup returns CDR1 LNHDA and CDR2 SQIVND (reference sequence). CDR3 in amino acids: CASSGTLHSYNEQFF. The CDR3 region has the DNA TGTGCCAGTTCCGGGACCCTACACTCCTACAATGAGCAGTTCTTC. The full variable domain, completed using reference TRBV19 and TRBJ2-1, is DGGITQSPKYLFRKEGQNVTLSCEQNLNHDAMYWYRQDPGQGLRLIYYSQIVNDFQKGDIAEGYSVSREKKESFPLTVTSAQKNPTAFYLCASSGTLHSYNEQFFGPGTRLTVL.

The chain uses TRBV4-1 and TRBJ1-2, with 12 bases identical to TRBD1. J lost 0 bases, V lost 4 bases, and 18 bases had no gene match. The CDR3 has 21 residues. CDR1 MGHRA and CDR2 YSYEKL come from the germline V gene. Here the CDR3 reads CASSPPVMGTGGLLANYGYTF. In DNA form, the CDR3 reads TGCGCCAGCAGCCCGCCGGTAATGGGGACAGGGGGCCTCCTGGCTAACTATGGCTACACCTTC.

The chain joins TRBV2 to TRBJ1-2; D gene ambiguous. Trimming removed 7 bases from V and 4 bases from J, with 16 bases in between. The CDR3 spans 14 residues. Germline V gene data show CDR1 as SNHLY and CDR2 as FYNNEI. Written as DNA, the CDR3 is TGTGCCAGCAAGCCATCAGTGCTCCTCTATGGCTACACCTTC. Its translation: CASKPSVLLYGYTF.

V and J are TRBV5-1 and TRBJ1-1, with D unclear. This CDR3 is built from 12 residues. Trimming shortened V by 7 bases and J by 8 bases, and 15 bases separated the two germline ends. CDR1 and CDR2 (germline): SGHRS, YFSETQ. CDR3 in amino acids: CASSMEGGEAFF. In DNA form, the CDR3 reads TGCGCCAGCTCCATGGAAGGCGGCGAAGCTTTCTTT.

CDR3 residues: CASSPRLGAEAFF. The CDR3 DNA follows: TGTGCCAGCAGCCCACGGTTGGGCGCTGAAGCTTTCTTT. This rearrangement joins TRBV7-2 to TRBJ1-1; unclear D gene. Trimming pared 5 bases from V and 6 bases from J, leaving 13 bases between. Germline loops: CDR1 SGHTA, CDR2 FQGNSA. This CDR3 is built from 13 residues. Based on the CDR3 plus reference TRBV7-2 and TRBJ1-1, the full variable domain is GAGVSQSPSNKVTEKGKDVELRCDPISGHTALYWYRQSLGQGLEFLIYFQGNSAPDKSGLPSDRFSAERTGGSVSTLTIQRTQQEDSAVYLCASSPRLGAEAFFGQGTRLTVV.

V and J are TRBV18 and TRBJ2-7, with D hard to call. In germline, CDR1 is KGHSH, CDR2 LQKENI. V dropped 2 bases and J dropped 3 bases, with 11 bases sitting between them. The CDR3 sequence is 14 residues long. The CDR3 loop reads CASSPAKAGYEQYF. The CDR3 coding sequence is TGTGCCAGCTCACCAGCAAAGGCCGGCTACGAGCAGTACTTC.

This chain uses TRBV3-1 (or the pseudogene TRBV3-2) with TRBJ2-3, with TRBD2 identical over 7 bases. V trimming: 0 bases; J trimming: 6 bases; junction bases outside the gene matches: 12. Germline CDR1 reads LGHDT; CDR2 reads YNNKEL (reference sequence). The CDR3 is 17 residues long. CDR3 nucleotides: TGTGCCAGCAGCCAAGAGCTTCCTAGCGGAATTGCTGATACGCAGTATTTT. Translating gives CASSQELPSGIADTQYF.

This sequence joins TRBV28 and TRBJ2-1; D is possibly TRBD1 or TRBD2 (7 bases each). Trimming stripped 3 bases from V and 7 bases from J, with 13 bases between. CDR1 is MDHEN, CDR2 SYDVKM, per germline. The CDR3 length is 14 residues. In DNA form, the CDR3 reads TGTGCCAGCAGTTTTCCCCAGGGGGGGAATGAGCAGTTCTTC. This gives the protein CASSFPQGGNEQFF.

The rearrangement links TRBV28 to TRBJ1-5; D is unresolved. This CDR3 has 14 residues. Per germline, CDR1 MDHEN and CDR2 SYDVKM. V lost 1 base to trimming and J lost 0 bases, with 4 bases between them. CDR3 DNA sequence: TGTGCCAGCAGTTTATCTAATAGCAATCAGCCCCAGCATTTT. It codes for CASSLSNSNQPQHF.

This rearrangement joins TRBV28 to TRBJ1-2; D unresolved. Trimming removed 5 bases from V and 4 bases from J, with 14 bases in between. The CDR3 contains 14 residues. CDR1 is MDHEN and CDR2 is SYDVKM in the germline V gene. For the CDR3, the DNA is TGTGCCAGCAGTGGTCGGGCAGGCCTCTATGGCTACACCTTC. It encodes CASSGRAGLYGYTF.

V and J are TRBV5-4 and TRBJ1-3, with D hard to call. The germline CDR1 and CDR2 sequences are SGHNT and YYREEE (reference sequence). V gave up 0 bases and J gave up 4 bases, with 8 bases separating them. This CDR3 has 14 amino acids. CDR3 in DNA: TGTGCCAGCAGCTTGGAGGGCCCCGGAAACACCATATATTTT. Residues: CASSLEGPGNTIYF.

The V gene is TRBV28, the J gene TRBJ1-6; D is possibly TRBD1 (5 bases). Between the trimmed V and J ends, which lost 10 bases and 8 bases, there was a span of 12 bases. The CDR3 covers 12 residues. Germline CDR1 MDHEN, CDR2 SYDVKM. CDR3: CATGPIHSPLHF. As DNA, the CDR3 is TGTGCCACGGGACCGATCCATTCACCCCTCCACTTT.

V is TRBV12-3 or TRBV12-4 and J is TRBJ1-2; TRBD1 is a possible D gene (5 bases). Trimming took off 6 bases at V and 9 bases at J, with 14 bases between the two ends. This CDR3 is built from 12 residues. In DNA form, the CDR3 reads TGTGCCAGCAGCCGGACAAGTAGAAGCTACACCTTC. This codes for CASSRTSRSYTF.

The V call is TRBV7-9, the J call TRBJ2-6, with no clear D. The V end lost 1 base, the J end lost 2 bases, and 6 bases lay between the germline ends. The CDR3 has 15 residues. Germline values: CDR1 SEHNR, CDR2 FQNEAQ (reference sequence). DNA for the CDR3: TGTGCCAGCAGCTTAGTCTCTACTGGGGCCAACGTCCTGACTTTC. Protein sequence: CASSLVSTGANVLTF.

DNA of the CDR3: TGTGCCAGCAGCATAGGACTAGCGGGTCGCTCTGGGGCCAACGTCCTGACTTTC. It codes for CASSIGLAGRSGANVLTF. The chain combines TRBV5-4 with TRBJ2-6; 11 positions match TRBD2. Germline loops: CDR1 SGHNT, CDR2 YYREEE (reference sequence). J was trimmed by 0 bases and V by 4 bases; bases with no gene match: 6. This CDR3 is built from 18 residues.

CDR3 region: CASRLGGQGSLYGYTF. For the CDR3, the DNA is TGTGCAAGTCGCTTAGGGGGACAGGGGTCCCTCTATGGCTACACCTTC. The chain joins TRBV12-2 to TRBJ1-2; TRBD1, the D gene given by the table, was not confirmed from the DNA. TRBV12-2 is given as a pseudogene. This CDR3 spans 16 amino acids.

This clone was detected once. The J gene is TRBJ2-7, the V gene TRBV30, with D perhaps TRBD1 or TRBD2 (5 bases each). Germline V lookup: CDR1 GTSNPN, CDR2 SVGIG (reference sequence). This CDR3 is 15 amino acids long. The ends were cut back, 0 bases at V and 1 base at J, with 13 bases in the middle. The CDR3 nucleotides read TGTGCCTGGAGTGTTGGGACCCCGGTTTCCTACGAGCAGTACTTC. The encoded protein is CAWSVGTPVSYEQYF. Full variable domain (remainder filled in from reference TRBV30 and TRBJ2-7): SQTIHQWPATLVQPVGSPLSLECTVEGTSNPNLYWYRQAAGRGLQLLFYSVGIGQISSEVPQNLSASRPQDRQFILSSKKLLLSDSGFYLCAWSVGTPVSYEQYFGPGTRLTVT.

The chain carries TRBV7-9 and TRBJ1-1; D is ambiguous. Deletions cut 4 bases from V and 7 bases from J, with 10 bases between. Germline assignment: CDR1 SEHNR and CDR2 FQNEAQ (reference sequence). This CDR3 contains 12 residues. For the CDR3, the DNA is TGTGCCAGCAGCTCTCTCCGCTATGAAGCTTTCTTT. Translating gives CASSSLRYEAFF.

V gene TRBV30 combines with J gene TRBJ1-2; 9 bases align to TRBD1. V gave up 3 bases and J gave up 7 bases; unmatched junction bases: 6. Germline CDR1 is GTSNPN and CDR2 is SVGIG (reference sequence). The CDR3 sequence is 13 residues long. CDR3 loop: CAWSADRGVGYTF. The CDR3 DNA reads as TGTGCCTGGAGCGCCGACAGGGGGGTTGGCTACACCTTC.

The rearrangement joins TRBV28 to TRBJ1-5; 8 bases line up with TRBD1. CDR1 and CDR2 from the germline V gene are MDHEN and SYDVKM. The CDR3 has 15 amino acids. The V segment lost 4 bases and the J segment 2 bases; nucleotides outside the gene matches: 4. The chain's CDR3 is CASSSGQGGNQPQHF. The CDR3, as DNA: TGTGCCAGCAGTTCCGGACAGGGCGGCAATCAGCCCCAGCATTTT.

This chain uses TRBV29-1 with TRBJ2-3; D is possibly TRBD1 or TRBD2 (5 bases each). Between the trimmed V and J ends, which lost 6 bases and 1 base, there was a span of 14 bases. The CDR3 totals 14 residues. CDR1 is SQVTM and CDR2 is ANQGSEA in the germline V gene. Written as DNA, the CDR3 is TGCAGCGTCCGAACGGGGCCCGGCACAGATACGCAGTATTTT. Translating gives CSVRTGPGTDTQYF.